A selection of T cell receptor beta chains follows, all from one sample in a study of cytomegalovirus exposure and HLA in healthy donors. Profiled with immunoSEQ multiplex PCR; TCRdb holds only in-frame clones, not every one. This sample's table reports 80,000 to 100,000 clones. The sequenced sample was PBMCs. The receptors derive from a man in his fifties or sixties in good health and CMV-seropositive. Both conserved end residues are part of each CDR3.

CDR3: CASSLGAAGTDTQYF; V: TRBV7-8; length: 15
CDR3: CASSLGEGNQPQHF; V: TRBV5-8; length: 14
CDR3: CASSSRDSYEQYF; V: TRBV7-9; length: 13
CDR3: CASSPNTGSVETEAFF; V: TRBV18; length: 16
CDR3: CASNAGAGELFF; V: TRBV28; length: 12
CDR3: CASSMFRGLSNQPQHF; V: TRBV19; length: 16
CDR3: CATSRPNRGNQPQHF; V: TRBV15; length: 15
CDR3: CASSATLSEQFF; V: TRBV9; length: 12
CDR3: CASSQDPQGSQAFF; V: TRBV4-1; length: 14
CDR3: CASSPTRDEQFF; V: TRBV10-2; length: 12
CDR3: CASSLEASGSSYNEQFF; V: TRBV5-1; length: 17
CDR3: CASSILPRGGELFF; V: TRBV19; length: 14
CDR3: CASSFGGISYEQYF; V: TRBV11-2; length: 14
CDR3: CASSLEGGSYNEQFF; V: TRBV11-3; length: 15
CDR3: CASTQQGNQPQHF; V: TRBV19; length: 13
CDR3: CASSEGNREGELFF; V: TRBV6-1; length: 14
CDR3: CASSLLLDTQYF; V: TRBV7-9; length: 12
CDR3: CSVRPSYGYTF; V: TRBV29-1; length: 11
CDR3: CASSAGGSPNTEAFF; V: TRBV5-6; length: 15
CDR3: CASMDSRTEAFF; V: TRBV18; length: 12
CDR3: CASSLLVTQYF; V: TRBV7-9; length: 11
CDR3: CASSLVWAQETQYF; V: TRBV5-1; length: 14
CDR3: CASSQRPGGGNTEAFF; V: TRBV4-3; length: 16
CDR3: CASRSGQELNTEAFF; V: TRBV10-2; length: 15
CDR3: CSDRDRDNYGYTF; V: TRBV29-1; length: 13
CDR3: CASSGGGSPSNQPQHF; V: TRBV7-2; length: 16
CDR3: CASSGLTSGGGTDTQYF; V: TRBV6-1; length: 17
CDR3: CASRQGGGGTEAFF; V: TRBV10-2; length: 14
CDR3: CASSPVRTSGKGADTQYF; V: TRBV18; length: 18
CDR3: CASSYYWSASTYTQYF; V: TRBV6-5; length: 16
CDR3: CASSVSPNGDYGYTF; V: TRBV9; length: 15
CDR3: CAWTSAGHQPQHF; V: TRBV30; length: 13
CDR3: CASSEGQGEGAKNIQYF; V: TRBV6-1; length: 17
CDR3: CASSFGQGPYEQYF; V: TRBV5-4; length: 14
CDR3: CASSRGGNEQFF; V: TRBV5-4; length: 12
CDR3: CASAVEARVPQHF; V: TRBV27; length: 13
CDR3: CASSGRGETQYF; V: TRBV28; length: 12
CDR3: CASSQDASGRLNGELFF; V: TRBV4-3; length: 17
CDR3: CASSPVGGAYYNEQFF; V: TRBV18; length: 16
CDR3: CASSYSGGSYNEQFF; V: TRBV6-5; length: 15
CDR3: CASSANDRALGDTQYF; V: TRBV25-1; length: 16
CDR3: CASSLEGIKWTQYF; V: TRBV5-5; length: 14
CDR3: CASTPARENYGYTF; V: TRBV4-3; length: 14
CDR3: CASSLDRWGEAFF; V: TRBV7-8; length: 13
CDR3: CASSYSGTRVTYEQYF; V: TRBV6-6; length: 16
CDR3: CASSYSRETEAFF; V: TRBV27; length: 13
CDR3: CASSSYRGLNEQYF; V: TRBV7-8; length: 14
CDR3: CAWDRVEGKLFF; V: TRBV30; length: 12
CDR3: CASSQGTAGYTQYF; V: TRBV4-3; length: 14
CDR3: CASSALSGTSGSDTQYF; V: TRBV9; length: 17